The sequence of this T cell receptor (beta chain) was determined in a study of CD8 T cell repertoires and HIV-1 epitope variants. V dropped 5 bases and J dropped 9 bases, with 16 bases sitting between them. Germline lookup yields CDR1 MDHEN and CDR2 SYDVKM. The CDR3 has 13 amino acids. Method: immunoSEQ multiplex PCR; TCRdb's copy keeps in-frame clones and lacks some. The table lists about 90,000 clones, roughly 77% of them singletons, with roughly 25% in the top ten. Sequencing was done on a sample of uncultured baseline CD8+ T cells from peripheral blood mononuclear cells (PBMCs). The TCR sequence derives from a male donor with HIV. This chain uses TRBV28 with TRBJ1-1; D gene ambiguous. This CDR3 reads CASSPRTAWKAFF. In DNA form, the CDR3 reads TGTGCCAGCAGTCCCCGGACTGCCTGGAAAGCTTTCTTT.